These 27 T cell receptor beta chains originate from one sample sequenced in a study of cytomegalovirus exposure and HLA in healthy donors. This table comes from immunoSEQ multiplex PCR, and its TCRdb copy is limited to in-frame clones, with some not included. The sample has 300,000 or so clones, approximately 85% seen once. Sequencing input: PBMCs. Every receptor here comes from a man aged 25-45 years in good health and CMV-seronegative.

The rearrangement joins TRBV4-1 to TRBJ2-1; D ambiguous. V was trimmed by 1 base and J by 2 bases, leaving 12 bases between them. The CDR3 has 16 amino acids. CDR1 is MGHRA, CDR2 YSYEKL, per germline. The CDR3 sequence is CASSQVGVVPYNEQFF. The CDR3 DNA reads TGCGCCAGCAGCCAAGTTGGAGTCGTCCCCTACAATGAGCAGTTCTTC.

The V gene is TRBV7-9, the J gene TRBJ1-2; 9 nucleotides agree with TRBD1. The CDR3 length is 14 residues. The V gene end was trimmed by 8 bases and the J gene end by 8 bases; junction bases not matched to a gene: 12. Looked up from germline, CDR1 is SEHNR and CDR2 is FQNEAQ (reference sequence). The CDR3 DNA follows: TGTGCCAGCCTACTAACGGACAGGGGTAAGGGCTACACCTTC. As protein: CASLLTDRGKGYTF.

The rearrangement uses TRBV4-1 and TRBJ2-3, with a possible D match to TRBD2 (5 bases). This CDR3 has 16 residues. V lost 1 base, J lost 2 bases, and 13 bases lay in between. Germline values: CDR1 MGHRA, CDR2 YSYEKL. The CDR3 nucleotides are TGCGCCAGCAGCCAAGGATTACTGAGGGACACAGATACGCAGTATTTT. Protein sequence: CASSQGLLRDTDTQYF.

The chain combines TRBV5-1 with TRBJ2-3; 8 bases match TRBD2. CDR3 length: 15 residues. CDR1 and CDR2 from the germline V gene are SGHRS and YFSETQ. With V trimmed by 8 bases and J by 4 bases, 12 bases remained unmatched. CDR3: CASQGAGGRADTQYF. The DNA of the CDR3 is TGCGCCAGTCAGGGCGCGGGGGGCAGGGCAGATACGCAGTATTTT.

The chain carries TRBV28 and TRBJ2-7, with D possibly matching TRBD1 (5 bases). V lost 2 bases to trimming and J lost 3 bases, with 8 bases between them. CDR3 length: 13 residues. Germline lookup yields CDR1 MDHEN and CDR2 SYDVKM. The CDR3 DNA sequence: TGTGCCAGCAGTTTACAGGGAAACTACGAGCAGTACTTC. Translation gives CASSLQGNYEQYF.

This chain joins TRBV30 and TRBJ1-1, with TRBD1 as a possible D gene (6 bases). This CDR3 is built from 16 residues. Per the germline V gene, CDR1 is GTSNPN and CDR2 is SVGIG (reference sequence). Trimming left V 0 bases short and J 0 bases short, with 14 bases between. CDR3: CAWSVLGGGLNTEAFF. CDR3 in DNA: TGTGCCTGGAGTGTATTGGGCGGGGGCTTGAACACTGAAGCTTTCTTT.

The chain uses TRBV6-5 and TRBJ2-1; maybe TRBD2 (6 bases). Trimming cost V 0 bases and J 0 bases, with 9 bases left between them. This CDR3 is 16 amino acids long. Per germline, CDR1 MNHEY and CDR2 SVGAGI. The CDR3 sequence is CASSYSWDSSYNEQFF. The CDR3 nucleotides read TGTGCCAGCAGTTACTCCTGGGACTCCTCCTACAATGAGCAGTTCTTC.

This clone has only one observation. This chain joins TRBV5-1 and TRBJ1-6, with no clear D. V dropped 5 bases and J dropped 4 bases, with 10 bases sitting between them. CDR1 and CDR2 (germline): SGHRS, YFSETQ. This CDR3 is 14 amino acids long. The DNA of the CDR3 is TGCGCCAGCAGAAATCAGTTATATAATTCACCCCTCCACTTT. Residues: CASRNQLYNSPLHF.

The chain employs TRBV19 and TRBJ2-7; 11 nucleotides line up with TRBD2. Per the germline V gene, CDR1 is LNHDA and CDR2 is SQIVND (reference sequence). The CDR3 is 15 amino acids. The V and J ends lost 6 bases and 1 base, in that order; junction bases with no gene match: 5. This chain's CDR3 is CASSSASGGSYEQYF. CDR3 coding DNA: TGTGCCAGTAGCTCGGCTAGCGGGGGGTCCTACGAGCAGTACTTC.

The genes are TRBV6-5 and TRBJ1-4; D not certain. Germline V gene sequence: CDR1 MNHEY, CDR2 SVGAGI. CDR3 size: 14 residues. The ends were cut back, 6 bases at V and 3 bases at J, with 11 bases in the middle. The CDR3: CASRAPGSNEKLFF. In DNA, the CDR3 is TGTGCCAGCAGGGCCCCTGGCTCTAATGAAAAACTGTTTTTT.

This clone was recorded once. V is TRBV5-3 and J is TRBJ2-1, with 10 bases that match TRBD1. TRBV5-3 qualifies as an ORF whose function is uncertain. CDR3 length: 16 residues. Unmatched junction bases numbered 7, after V lost 3 bases and J lost 4 bases. The CDR3 region is CARSSTGGPPYNEQFF. CDR3 bases: TGTGCCAGAAGCTCGACAGGGGGCCCCCCTTACAATGAGCAGTTCTTC.

The CDR3 loop is CASSLDGGGQETQYF. CDR3 coding DNA: TGCGCCAGCAGCTTGGACGGGGGTGGCCAAGAGACCCAGTACTTC. The J gene is TRBJ2-5, the V gene TRBV5-1; perhaps TRBD2 as D (6 bases). The germline V gene has CDR1 SGHRS and CDR2 YFSETQ. The CDR3 spans 15 residues. The germline V and J ends were trimmed by 0 bases and 1 base, with 10 bases remaining between them.

V is TRBV10-1 and J is TRBJ2-5, with TRBD1 as a possible D gene (5 bases). CDR3 length: 15 residues. CDR1 and CDR2 (germline): WNHNN, SYGVQD (reference sequence). V lost 2 bases to trimming and J lost 0 bases, with 10 bases between them. Written as DNA, the CDR3 is TGCGCCAGCAGTGAGGGGGCCCTGAACCAAGAGACCCAGTACTTC. It codes for CASSEGALNQETQYF.

The chain carries TRBV2 and TRBJ1-1; 8 nucleotides line up with TRBD1. The V segment lost 8 bases and the J segment 0 bases; nucleotides outside the gene matches: 8. In germline, CDR1 is SNHLY, CDR2 FYNNEI. The CDR3 has 15 amino acids. CDR3 region: CASRDRGHMNTEAFF. CDR3 nucleotides: TGTGCCAGCCGAGACAGGGGACACATGAACACTGAAGCTTTCTTT. The complete variable domain, with remaining parts taken from reference TRBV2 and TRBJ1-1, reads EPEVTQTPSHQVTQMGQEVILRCVPISNHLYFYWYRQILGQKVEFLVSFYNNEISEKSEIFDDQFSVERPDGSNFTLKIRSTKLEDSAMYFCASRDRGHMNTEAFFGQGTRLTVV.

The V and J genes are TRBV5-4 and TRBJ1-1; 7 bases agree with TRBD1. Germline values: CDR1 SGHNT, CDR2 YYREEE (reference sequence). The CDR3 is 15 amino acids. V shed 0 bases, J shed 4 bases, and the junction held 6 bases outside the gene matches. CDR3 sequence (DNA): TGTGCCAGCAGCTTGGAACCTACAGGGGCCACTGAAGCTTTCTTT. Protein sequence: CASSLEPTGATEAFF.

Only one count was recorded for this clone. J is TRBJ2-6 and V is TRBV4-3; the D is unclear. CDR1 and CDR2 (germline): LGHNA, YSLEER. Trimming pared 0 bases from V and 2 bases from J, leaving 17 bases between. The CDR3 loop spans 19 amino acids. CDR3 region: CASSQDGQVFGPGANVLTF. The CDR3, as DNA: TGCGCCAGCAGCCAAGATGGGCAAGTCTTTGGTCCTGGGGCCAACGTCCTGACTTTC.

The chain links TRBV7-9 to TRBJ2-2; 7 positions agree with TRBD1. Looked up from germline, CDR1 is SEHNR and CDR2 is FQNEAQ (reference sequence). The CDR3 extends over 16 amino acids. V shed 2 bases and J 8 bases; nucleotides not matched to a gene: 11. The CDR3 protein is CASSLSGTVTLGELFF. CDR3 DNA: TGTGCCAGCAGCTTATCAGGGACAGTGACTTTGGGGGAGCTGTTTTTT.

The J gene is TRBJ2-1, the V gene TRBV10-3, with D maybe TRBD1 (5 bases). V dropped 4 bases and J dropped 3 bases, with 7 bases sitting between them. Germline V gene lookup returns CDR1 ENHRY and CDR2 SYGVKD. This CDR3 is 13 amino acids long. The CDR3 DNA sequence: TGTGCCATCAGTGGTACAGGCTACAATGAGCAGTTCTTC. It translates to CAISGTGYNEQFF.

The rearrangement links TRBV6-1 to TRBJ1-2; no clear D. Looked up from germline, CDR1 is MNHNS and CDR2 is SASEGT. The CDR3 contains 12 residues. The V end was cut by 5 bases, the J end by 3 bases, with 7 bases between. CDR3 in DNA: TGTGCCAGCAGTCTAACGTACTATGGCTACACCTTC. Translated: CASSLTYYGYTF.

The chain is built from TRBV18 and TRBJ2-1, with 7 bases identical to TRBD1. Germline lookup yields CDR1 KGHSH and CDR2 LQKENI. V shed 6 bases and J 2 bases; nucleotides not matched to a gene: 10. CDR3 length: 16 residues. CDR3 in DNA: TGTGCCAGCTCCACGAACCCAGGGGGACCCTACAATGAGCAGTTCTTC. This encodes CASSTNPGGPYNEQFF.

The genes are TRBV7-7 and TRBJ2-5; 10 positions agree with TRBD2. This CDR3 contains 14 residues. V was pared by 5 bases and J by 8 bases, with 8 bases of the junction left unmatched. In germline, CDR1 is SSHAT, CDR2 FNYEAQ (reference sequence). The CDR3, as DNA: TGTGCCAGCAGCCCACTAGCGGGGACTGAAACCCAGTACTTC. As protein: CASSPLAGTETQYF.

The rearrangement uses TRBV19 and TRBJ1-1, with D perhaps TRBD1 (5 bases). The CDR3 has 13 residues. Germline V gives CDR1 LNHDA, CDR2 SQIVND (reference sequence). The V end lost 2 bases, the J end lost 5 bases, and 9 bases lay between the germline ends. The CDR3 here is CASSILGGTEAFF. The CDR3 DNA follows: TGTGCCAGTAGTATACTGGGGGGTACTGAAGCTTTCTTT.

The chain joins TRBV5-1 to TRBJ1-3; weak D call: TRBD1 (6 bases). This CDR3 has 16 amino acids. V lost 0 bases and J 3 bases, leaving 13 bases between the germline ends. Germline V gene data show CDR1 as SGHRS and CDR2 as YFSETQ. CDR3 loop: CASSLGGGSGGNTIYF. CDR3 DNA sequence: TGCGCCAGCAGCTTGGGAGGGGGATCGGGTGGAAACACCATATATTTT.

This chain uses TRBV11-2 with TRBJ1-5; 8 bases align to TRBD1. With V trimmed by 6 bases and J by 1 base, 8 bases remained unmatched. The CDR3 runs to 16 residues. Germline values: CDR1 SGHAT, CDR2 FQNNGV. CDR3 loop: CASSSWTGSSNQPQHF. CDR3 nucleotides: TGTGCCAGCAGTTCCTGGACAGGGTCGAGCAATCAGCCCCAGCATTTT. The full variable domain, with the rest looked up from reference TRBV11-2 and TRBJ1-5, is EAGVAQSPRYKIIEKRQSVAFWCNPISGHATLYWYQQILGQGPKLLIQFQNNGVVDDSQLPKDRFSAERLKGVDSTLKIQPAKLEDSAVYLCASSSWTGSSNQPQHFGDGTRLSIL.

The chain carries TRBV27 and TRBJ2-1; TRBD1 agrees at 7 bases. Germline lookup yields CDR1 MNHEY and CDR2 SMNVEV (reference sequence). Losses at the gene ends were 4 bases for V and 1 base for J; bases not matched to a gene: 7. The CDR3 is 16 residues long. The CDR3 DNA sequence: TGTGCCAGCAGTTCCTTCCGGGACAGTTCCTACAATGAGCAGTTCTTC. Amino acids: CASSSFRDSSYNEQFF.

The chain couples TRBV7-9 to TRBJ2-1; 11 bases are a match to TRBD1. The CDR3 totals 16 residues. Germline V CDR1 and CDR2: SEHNR, FQNEAQ (reference sequence). J gave up 7 bases and V 3 bases, and 8 bases lay outside the gene matches. This CDR3 reads CASSLEGTGGWNEQFF. Written as DNA, the CDR3 is TGTGCCAGCAGCTTGGAGGGGACAGGGGGTTGGAATGAGCAGTTCTTC.

V usage is TRBV12-5 and J usage is TRBJ1-5; a possible D gene is TRBD1 (6 bases). Germline CDR1 is LGHNT and CDR2 is FRNRAP. Between the trimmed V and J ends, which lost 5 bases and 5 bases, there was a span of 16 bases. The CDR3 is made up of 15 amino acids. In nucleotides, the CDR3 is TGTGCTAGTGGTCCGCTGGGGGGGGCAGATCAGCCCCAGCATTTT. Residues: CASGPLGGADQPQHF. Full variable domain (outside the CDR3, taken from reference TRBV12-5 and TRBJ1-5): DARVTQTPRHKVTEMGQEVTMRCQPILGHNTVFWYRQTMMQGLELLAYFRNRAPLDDSGMPKDRFSAEMPDATLATLKIQPSEPRDSAVYFCASGPLGGADQPQHFGDGTRLSIL.